The 23 T cell receptor beta chains in this list originate from one sample, sequenced in a study of blood T cell repertoires in COVID-19. TCRdb keeps only in-frame clones here, not all; method: immunoSEQ multiplex PCR. The sample holds under 350,000 clones, 83% seen once. Sequenced input: peripheral blood. Receptors were obtained from a woman aged 45-65 years who had recovered from COVID-19.

The chain joins TRBV3-1 (or the pseudogene TRBV3-2) to TRBJ2-7, with a weak D call TRBD1 (6 bases). Trimming took 4 bases from V and 0 from J, leaving 13 bases between them. The CDR3 is 15 residues long. Germline CDR1 reads LGHDT; CDR2 reads YNNKEL (reference sequence). DNA of the CDR3: TGTGCCAGCAGCCGCGGACAGCCAAGCTCCTACGAGCAGTACTTC. Its protein is CASSRGQPSSYEQYF.

This clone has a single count. This sequence joins TRBV2 and TRBJ2-5; D is unresolved. CDR1 and CDR2 from the germline V gene are SNHLY and FYNNEI. The CDR3 contains 14 residues. Trimming shortened V by 7 bases and J by 1 base, and 13 bases separated the two germline ends. DNA of the CDR3: TGTGCCAGCAAAAAAGCTAGTACCCAAGAGACCCAGTACTTC. This codes for CASKKASTQETQYF.

This clone was found once. The rearrangement uses TRBV10-3 and TRBJ2-1; D is possibly TRBD2 (8 bases). Germline values: CDR1 ENHRY, CDR2 SYGVKD. The V end was cut by 9 bases, the J end by 7 bases, with 19 bases between. The CDR3 is 14 residues long. The CDR3 coding sequence is TGTGCCATGGAGGGGGCGGGAGGCCGAAATGAGCAGTTCTTC. Translating it yields CAMEGAGGRNEQFF.

The rearrangement joins TRBV19 to TRBJ2-1; D is ambiguous. The germline V and J ends were trimmed by 1 base and 9 bases, with 7 bases remaining between them. Looked up from germline, CDR1 is LNHDA and CDR2 is SQIVND (reference sequence). This CDR3 contains 12 residues. The CDR3 region is CASSIVRSEQFF. The CDR3 region has the DNA TGTGCCAGTAGTATAGTTAGAAGTGAGCAGTTCTTC.

The chain couples TRBV9 to TRBJ2-1; 11 bases agree with TRBD2. Germline lookup yields CDR1 SGDLS and CDR2 YYNGEE. Losses at the gene ends were 0 bases for V and 1 base for J; bases not matched to a gene: 6. The CDR3 runs to 18 residues. The CDR3 spells CASSVASGGPLSYNEQFF. Written as DNA, the CDR3 is TGTGCCAGCAGCGTAGCTAGCGGGGGGCCTTTATCCTACAATGAGCAGTTCTTC.

The CDR3 DNA reads as TGTGCCAGCAGTCGACCGGTAGGGACATCAGATACGCAGTATTTT. The encoded protein is CASSRPVGTSDTQYF. This chain connects TRBV28 to TRBJ2-3, with D perhaps TRBD1 (6 bases). The germline CDR1 and CDR2 sequences are MDHEN and SYDVKM. This CDR3 contains 15 residues. Trimming cost V 5 bases and J 4 bases, with 16 bases left between them.

This clone turned up a few times. The gene calls are TRBV27 and TRBJ2-2, with D uncertain. V lost 4 bases and J lost 5, with 8 bases in between. This CDR3 has 13 amino acids. Germline V CDR1 and CDR2: MNHEY, SMNVEV (reference sequence). The CDR3 DNA reads TGTGCCAGCAGTTCCTACTTAACCGGGGAGCTGTTTTTT. Protein product: CASSSYLTGELFF.

This clone was picked up a small number of times. The chain combines TRBV7-3 with TRBJ1-5; TRBD1 agrees at 9 bases. Germline lookup yields CDR1 SGHTA and CDR2 FQGTGA. There are 14 residues in the CDR3. The J segment lost 5 bases and the V segment lost 5 bases, leaving 4 bases of the junction unmatched. The CDR3: CASSAQGADQPQHF. The CDR3 nucleotides read TGTGCCAGCAGCGCACAGGGGGCGGATCAGCCCCAGCATTTT.

The genes are TRBV5-6 and TRBJ2-1, with TRBD1 matching 8 bases. Germline CDR1 is SGHDT and CDR2 is YYEEEE. The trim removed 3 bases at V and 0 bases at J, leaving 5 bases unmatched. The CDR3 is made up of 16 amino acids. The CDR3 region has the DNA TGTGCCAGCAGCTCGGGACAGGTCGGCTCCTACAATGAGCAGTTCTTC. It specifies CASSSGQVGSYNEQFF.

This clone was detected only once. The rearrangement links TRBV19 to TRBJ2-1; D is undetermined. The CDR3 covers 15 residues. Germline CDR1 is LNHDA and CDR2 is SQIVND (reference sequence). V lost 1 base, J lost 0 bases, and 7 bases lay in between. The CDR3 region has the DNA TGTGCCAGTAGTATAGCTGCGAGCTCCTACAATGAGCAGTTCTTC. It is translated as CASSIAASSYNEQFF. Full variable domain (outside the CDR3, taken from reference TRBV19 and TRBJ2-1): DGGITQSPKYLFRKEGQNVTLSCEQNLNHDAMYWYRQDPGQGLRLIYYSQIVNDFQKGDIAEGYSVSREKKESFPLTVTSAQKNPTAFYLCASSIAASSYNEQFFGPGTRLTVL.

The CDR3, as DNA: TGTGCCAGCAGCTCCTCCCCGGGATCTGCCTACGAGCAGTACTTC. Protein: CASSSSPGSAYEQYF. V usage is TRBV7-9 and J usage is TRBJ2-7, with D possibly matching TRBD2 (5 bases). Trimming cost V 4 bases and J 2 bases, with 15 bases left between them. Germline V gene data show CDR1 as SEHNR and CDR2 as FQNEAQ (reference sequence). The CDR3 length is 15 residues.

This clone was seen a single time. The chain combines TRBV4-3 with TRBJ2-1, with 11 bases that match TRBD2. V dropped 0 bases and J dropped 2; count of bases not matched to a gene: 12. The V gene's germline CDR1 is LGHNA and CDR2 YSLEER. The CDR3 has 20 residues. CDR3: CASSQDPGSIAGGPYNEQFF. CDR3 DNA sequence: TGCGCCAGCAGCCAAGACCCGGGTAGTATAGCGGGGGGGCCCTACAATGAGCAGTTCTTC.

V is TRBV27 and J is TRBJ1-1, with TRBD1 as a possible D gene (6 bases). The CDR3 sequence is 14 residues long. V was cut by 2 bases and J by 1 base, with 8 bases left in between. Germline CDR1 is MNHEY and CDR2 is SMNVEV (reference sequence). The CDR3 loop is CASSLTTGNTEAFF. CDR3 DNA sequence: TGTGCCAGCAGTTTAACGACAGGGAACACTGAAGCTTTCTTT.

The chain couples TRBV6-2 or TRBV6-3 to TRBJ2-3; D call uncertain. The CDR3 extends over 15 amino acids. V lost 3 bases, J lost 4 bases, and 14 bases lay in between. The germline V gene encodes CDR1 MNHEY and CDR2 SVGEGT. This CDR3 reads CASSYDKNTPDTQYF. CDR3 sequence (DNA): TGTGCCAGCAGTTATGATAAGAACACGCCAGATACGCAGTATTTT.

In its sample, this clone was seen once. The genes are TRBV30 and TRBJ1-5; TRBD1 aligns across 7 bases. Losses at the gene ends were 5 bases for V and 4 bases for J; bases not matched to a gene: 2. Germline CDR1 GTSNPN, CDR2 SVGIG (reference sequence). The CDR3 length is 12 residues. CDR3 nucleotides: TGTGCCTGGGCGGACAGGAATCAGCCCCAGCATTTT. Translating gives CAWADRNQPQHF.

The chain carries TRBV9 and TRBJ2-1; the match to TRBD2 covers 10 bases. The V and J ends lost 4 bases and 6 bases, in that order; junction bases with no gene match: 7. CDR3 length equals 15 residues. Germline assignment: CDR1 SGDLS and CDR2 YYNGEE. Here the CDR3 reads CASSRGLAGVNEQFF. DNA for the CDR3: TGTGCCAGCAGCCGCGGGCTAGCGGGAGTCAATGAGCAGTTCTTC.

CDR3 loop: CASSSPAGVFNQPQHF. CDR3 in DNA: TGCGCCAGCAGTTCTCCCGCGGGGGTGTTCAATCAGCCCCAGCATTTT. The chain recombines TRBV10-1 with TRBJ1-5; a possible D gene is TRBD1 (5 bases). The germline gives CDR1 WNHNN, CDR2 SYGVQD (reference sequence). V was shortened by 5 bases and J by 3 bases, with 17 bases between the two germline ends. The CDR3 is 16 residues long.

This chain joins TRBV6-5 and TRBJ2-2, with a possible D match to TRBD1 (5 bases). Trimming shortened V by 6 bases and J by 1 base, and 9 bases separated the two germline ends. Germline CDR1 is MNHEY and CDR2 is SVGAGI. The CDR3 runs 14 residues. This CDR3 is CASRPGQNTGELFF. The CDR3 DNA is TGTGCCAGCAGGCCCGGACAGAACACCGGGGAGCTGTTTTTT.

The chain carries TRBV7-2 and TRBJ2-2; TRBD1 agrees at 7 bases. This CDR3 spans 16 amino acids. The V and J ends lost 5 bases and 6 bases, in that order; junction bases with no gene match: 12. CDR1 and CDR2 from the germline V gene are SGHTA and FQGNSA. As DNA, the CDR3 is TGTGCCAGCAGCGCAGTCAGGGGGAATCATCCCGGGGAGCTGTTTTTT. Translation: CASSAVRGNHPGELFF.

In this sample, this clone turned up once. The gene calls are TRBV27 and TRBJ2-3, with 7 bases identical to TRBD1. Germline CDR1 reads MNHEY; CDR2 reads SMNVEV (reference sequence). CDR3 length: 17 amino acids. J lost 6 bases, V lost 11 bases, and 23 bases had no gene match. The chain's CDR3 is CAVGLRQGINFADTQYF. Here the CDR3 DNA reads TGTGCCGTCGGTCTGAGACAGGGAATTAACTTTGCGGATACGCAGTATTTT.

This clone has a single count. This chain's CDR3 is CASTTLMAGGSWDTQYF. The CDR3 DNA follows: TGTGCCAGCACTACTTTAATGGCGGGGGGGTCCTGGGATACGCAGTATTTT. The rearrangement joins TRBV27 to TRBJ2-3; 9 nucleotides line up with TRBD2. CDR3 length equals 17 residues. With 7 bases clipped from V and 6 bases from J, the junction kept 17 bases outside the gene matches. Germline CDR1 reads MNHEY; CDR2 reads SMNVEV (reference sequence).

The V and J genes are TRBV18 and TRBJ1-2, with D perhaps matching TRBD1 (6 bases). Germline V gene data show CDR1 as KGHSH and CDR2 as LQKENI. Trimming stripped 2 bases from V and 3 bases from J, with 16 bases between. The length of the CDR3 is 16 residues. The DNA of the CDR3 is TGTGCCAGCTCACCATCTCAGGGGATCCCTTACTATGGCTACACCTTC. Protein: CASSPSQGIPYYGYTF.

CDR3 sequence reads: CASSSHIGAASEGNTIYF. The CDR3 bases are TGTGCCAGCAGCTCTCACATAGGAGCGGCTTCCGAAGGGAACACCATATATTTT. The chain has TRBV7-2 and TRBJ1-3, with D unclear. This CDR3 contains 18 residues. Germline CDR1 SGHTA, CDR2 FQGNSA. With 4 bases removed from V and 7 bases from J, the gap between germline ends came to 26 bases.